This T cell receptor (beta chain) comes out of a study of control samples from healthy donors and cancer patients. V lost 5 bases and J 0 bases, leaving 15 bases between the germline ends. The CDR3 runs to 16 residues. Germline V gene data show CDR1 as PRHDT and CDR2 as FYEKMQ (reference sequence). Produced via immunoSEQ multiplex PCR; TCRdb's table is partial and in-frame only. In the table there are some 110,000 clones, over 90% of which are singletons. Sample: blood. The clonotype originates from a man in his thirties or forties in good health. This chain uses TRBV13 with TRBJ2-3, with D possibly being TRBD2 (7 bases). CDR3 sequence (DNA): TGTGCCAGCAGCGACGGGGGGCCCTCTAGCACAGATACGCAGTATTTT. It is translated as CASSDGGPSSTDTQYF.